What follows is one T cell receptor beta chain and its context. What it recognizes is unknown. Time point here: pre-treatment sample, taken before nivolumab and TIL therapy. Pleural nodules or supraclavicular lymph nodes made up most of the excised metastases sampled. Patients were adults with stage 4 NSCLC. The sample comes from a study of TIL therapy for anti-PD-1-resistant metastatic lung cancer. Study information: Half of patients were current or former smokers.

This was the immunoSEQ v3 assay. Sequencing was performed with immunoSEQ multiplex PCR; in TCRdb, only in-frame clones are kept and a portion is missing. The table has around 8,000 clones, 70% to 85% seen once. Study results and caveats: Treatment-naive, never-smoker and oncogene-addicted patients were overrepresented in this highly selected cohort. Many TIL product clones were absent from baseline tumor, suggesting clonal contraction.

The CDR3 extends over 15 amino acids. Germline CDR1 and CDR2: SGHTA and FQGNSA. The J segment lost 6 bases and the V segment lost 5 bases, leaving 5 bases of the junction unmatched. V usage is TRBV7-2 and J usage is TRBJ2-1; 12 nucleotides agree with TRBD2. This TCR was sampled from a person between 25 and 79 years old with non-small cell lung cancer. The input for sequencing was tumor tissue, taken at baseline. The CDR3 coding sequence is TGTGCCAGCAGCAAAACTAGCGGGGGGAGCAATGAGCAGTTCTTC. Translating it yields CASSKTSGGSNEQFF.